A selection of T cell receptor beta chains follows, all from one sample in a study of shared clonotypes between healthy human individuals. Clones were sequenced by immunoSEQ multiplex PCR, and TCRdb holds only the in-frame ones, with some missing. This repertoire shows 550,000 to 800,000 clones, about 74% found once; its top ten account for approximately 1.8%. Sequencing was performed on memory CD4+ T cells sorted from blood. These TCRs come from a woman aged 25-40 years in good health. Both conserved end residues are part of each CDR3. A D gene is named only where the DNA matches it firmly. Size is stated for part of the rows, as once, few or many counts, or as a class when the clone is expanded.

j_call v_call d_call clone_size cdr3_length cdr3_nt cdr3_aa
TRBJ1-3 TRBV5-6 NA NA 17 TGTGCCAGCAGCTTCGGGGCAGCGTACTCCTCTGGAAACACCATATATTTT CASSFGAAYSSGNTIYF
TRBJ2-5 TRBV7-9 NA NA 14 TGTGCCAGCAGCTTCGAAGGGGCCCGAGAGACCCAGTACTTC CASSFEGARETQYF
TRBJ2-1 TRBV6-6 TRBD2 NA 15 TGTGCCAGCAGTTCTCGGACTAGCGGGAGCAATGAGCAGTTCTTC CASSSRTSGSNEQFF
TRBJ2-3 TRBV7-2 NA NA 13 TGTGCCAGCAGCAAGGACTTCACAGATACGCAGTATTTT CASSKDFTDTQYF
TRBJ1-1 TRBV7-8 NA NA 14 TGTGCCAGCAGCTTAGGGGTGGGACCCACTGAAGCTTTCTTT CASSLGVGPTEAFF
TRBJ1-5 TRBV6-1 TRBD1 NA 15 TGTGCCAGCAGGGGACAGGGGGCCAGCAATCAGCCCCAGCATTTT CASRGQGASNQPQHF
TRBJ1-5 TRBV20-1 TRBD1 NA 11 TGCAGCGGGACAGGGGGCCAGCCCCAGCATTTT CSGTGGQPQHF
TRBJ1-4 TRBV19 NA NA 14 TGTGCCAGTAGTAACCCAGGGAATGATGAAAAACTGTTTTTT CASSNPGNDEKLFF
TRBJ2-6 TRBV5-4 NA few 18 TGTGCCAGCAGCTTGCTGGATAGGGGAGAGTCTGGGGCCAACGTCCTGACTTTC CASSLLDRGESGANVLTF
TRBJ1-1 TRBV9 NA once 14 TGTGCCAGCAGCGCGGACAGAGTGAACACTGAAGCTTTCTTT CASSADRVNTEAFF
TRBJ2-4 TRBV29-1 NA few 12 TGCAGCGTTGAGAAAGCCAAAAACATTCAGTACTTC CSVEKAKNIQYF
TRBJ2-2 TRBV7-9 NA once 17 TGTGCCAGCAGCTTAGCGCGACAGGGAGGGAGCACCGGGGAGCTGTTTTTT CASSLARQGGSTGELFF
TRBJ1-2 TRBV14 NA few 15 TGTGCCAGCAGCCAAGTCGCCGACGGATATTATGGCTACACCTTC CASSQVADGYYGYTF
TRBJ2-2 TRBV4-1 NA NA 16 TGCGCCAGCAGACCGTCGACAGGAGCGAACACCGGGGAGCTGTTTTTT CASRPSTGANTGELFF
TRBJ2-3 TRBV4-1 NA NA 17 TGCGCCAGCAGCCAAGATAATGCTCGTACGAGCACAGATACGCAGTATTTT CASSQDNARTSTDTQYF
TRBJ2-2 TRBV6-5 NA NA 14 TGTGCCAGCAAGCCTGGGGCAAACACCGGGGAGCTGTTTTTT CASKPGANTGELFF
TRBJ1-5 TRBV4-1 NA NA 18 TGCGCCAGCAGCCAAGATCAAAATCAGGGTTTGAGCAATCAGCCCCAGCATTTT CASSQDQNQGLSNQPQHF
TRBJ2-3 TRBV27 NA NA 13 TGTGCCAGCGTTGGGGGGTTTACAGATACGCAGTATTTT CASVGGFTDTQYF
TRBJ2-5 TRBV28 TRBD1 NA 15 TGTGCCAGCAGTCCAGGGGACAGGGATGGAGAGACCCAGTACTTC CASSPGDRDGETQYF
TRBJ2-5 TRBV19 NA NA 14 TGTGCCAGTAAGGAGACCGGGACAAGGGAGACCCAGTACTTC CASKETGTRETQYF
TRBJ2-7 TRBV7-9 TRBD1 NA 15 TGTGCCAGCAGCCCTGCCCCGGGACAGGGTTACGAGCAGTACTTC CASSPAPGQGYEQYF
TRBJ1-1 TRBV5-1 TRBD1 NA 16 TGCGCCAGCAGCCGCGGACAGGGGGCGGGGAACACTGAAGCTTTCTTT CASSRGQGAGNTEAFF
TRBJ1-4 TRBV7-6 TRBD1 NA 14 TGTGCCAGCAGCCCGGCAGGGGGTTATGAAAAACTGTTTTTT CASSPAGGYEKLFF
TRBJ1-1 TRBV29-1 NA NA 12 TGCAGCGTTGTCTCTTGGCGCCATGAAGCTTTCTTT CSVVSWRHEAFF